This passage covers 10 T cell receptor beta chains from one sample sequenced in a study of cytomegalovirus exposure and HLA in healthy donors (dated by TCRdb to about 2017). Library generation was performed with the immunoSEQ multiplex PCR assay. A mixture of 60 forward primers for TCR Vbeta segments and 13 reverse primers for TCR Jbeta segments was used in the multiplex PCR. TCRdb stores this immuneACCESS table with in-frame sequences only. Part of the clones is absent; in the studies checked, under half of the shortfall reflects unresolved V genes, and no reason is known for the rest. This sample is represented by about 190,000 clones; approximately 78% of them were singletons. The ten largest clones represent approximately 0.74% of the sample. The specimen was PBMCs. These receptors were obtained from a woman aged 18-29 years in good health and CMV-seronegative.

As to this clone: Other nucleotide sequences in the sample specify the same CDR3. The chain is built from TRBV28 and TRBJ1-2, with TRBD1 matching over 8 bases. After removal of 6 bases from V and 4 bases from J, the junction contained 4 bases not matched to a gene. Per the germline V gene, CDR1 is MDHEN and CDR2 is SYDVKM. The CDR3 is made up of 13 amino acids. Here the CDR3 reads CASRQTGGYGYTF. The DNA of the CDR3 is TGTGCCAGCAGGCAAACAGGGGGCTATGGCTACACCTTC.

The V and J genes are TRBV2 and TRBJ1-1; tentative D call: TRBD1 (5 bases). The CDR3 is made up of 15 amino acids. The germline V gene encodes CDR1 SNHLY and CDR2 FYNNEI. Trimming left V 7 bases short and J 1 base short, with 16 bases between. In DNA form, the CDR3 reads TGTGCCAGCATAAATTATGGGGGGAAGAACACTGAAGCTTTCTTT. Its protein is CASINYGGKNTEAFF.

The chain recombines TRBV7-3 with TRBJ2-2; perhaps TRBD2 as D (6 bases). The CDR3 covers 15 residues. Per the germline V gene, CDR1 is SGHTA and CDR2 is FQGTGA. The V end was cut by 5 bases, the J end by 0 bases, with 10 bases between. The CDR3 DNA reads as TGTGCCAGCAGCGTCCGGACTACGAACACCGGGGAGCTGTTTTTT. Its translation: CASSVRTTNTGELFF.

The rearrangement uses TRBV5-1 and TRBJ2-5, with a weak D call TRBD2 (5 bases). Germline values: CDR1 SGHRS, CDR2 YFSETQ. Trimming shortened V by 2 bases and J by 4 bases, and 9 bases separated the two germline ends. The CDR3 spans 13 residues. The CDR3 bases are TGCGCCAGCAGCTTCTCTGCGGGAGAGACCCAGTACTTC. It is translated as CASSFSAGETQYF.

The genes are TRBV28 and TRBJ1-2; TRBD1 is a possible D gene (6 bases). This CDR3 is 16 amino acids long. Germline V gene lookup returns CDR1 MDHEN and CDR2 SYDVKM. Trimming shortened V by 3 bases and J by 5 bases, and 19 bases separated the two germline ends. Here the CDR3 DNA reads TGTGCCAGCAGTTTCCCTGGGGACACCGGGAAGTATGGCTACACCTTC. Translation: CASSFPGDTGKYGYTF.

The rearrangement links TRBV9 to TRBJ1-5; weak D call: TRBD1 (6 bases). Trimming stripped 0 bases from V and 6 bases from J, with 13 bases between. The CDR3 consists of 15 residues. Germline values: CDR1 SGDLS, CDR2 YYNGEE. This CDR3 reads CASSVGGGPSQPQHF. In nucleotides, the CDR3 is TGTGCCAGCAGCGTAGGGGGGGGGCCGAGTCAGCCCCAGCATTTT. The whole variable domain, filled in from reference TRBV9 and TRBJ1-5, reads DSGVTQTPKHLITATGQRVTLRCSPRSGDLSVYWYQQSLDQGLQFLIQYYNGEERAKGNILERFSAQQFPDLHSELNLSSLELGDSALYFCASSVGGGPSQPQHFGDGTRLSIL.

In the case of this clone: The sample has other DNA sequences that encode this CDR3 too. This chain links TRBV2 with TRBJ2-7, with 8 bases matching TRBD2. CDR3 length equals 16 residues. CDR1 is SNHLY, CDR2 FYNNEI, per germline. V shed 3 bases, J shed 6 bases, and the junction held 13 bases outside the gene matches. The CDR3 spells CASSEEERAGVSEQYF. The CDR3 coding sequence is TGTGCCAGCAGTGAGGAGGAACGAGCGGGAGTTAGCGAGCAGTACTTC.

This sequence joins TRBV27 and TRBJ2-7; 8 bases fit TRBD1. The CDR3 sequence is 15 residues long. V lost 3 bases and J lost 3; bases outside the gene matches: 7. Looked up from germline, CDR1 is MNHEY and CDR2 is SMNVEV (reference sequence). CDR3 amino acids: CASSFSQGANYEQYF. In DNA, the CDR3 is TGTGCCAGCAGTTTTAGCCAGGGGGCGAACTACGAGCAGTACTTC.

This clone was found once. The V call is TRBV2, the J call TRBJ2-2; 8 bases are a match to TRBD1. The CDR3 loop spans 14 amino acids. J was trimmed by 4 bases and V by 6 bases; bases with no gene match: 4. Germline V CDR1 and CDR2: SNHLY, FYNNEI. CDR3 protein: CASSDRGGTGELFF. The CDR3 DNA sequence: TGTGCCAGCAGCGACAGGGGTGGCACCGGGGAGCTGTTTTTT.

The J gene is TRBJ2-5, the V gene TRBV2; D gene uncertain. Germline CDR1 is SNHLY and CDR2 is FYNNEI. The V end was cut by 6 bases, the J end by 2 bases, with 10 bases between. The CDR3 extends over 13 amino acids. The CDR3 DNA sequence: TGTGCCAGCAGCCAGGCCTTGCAAGAGACCCAGTACTTC. Its protein is CASSQALQETQYF.